The rows below give T cell receptor beta chains drawn from one sample of a study of blood T cell repertoires in COVID-19. Profiling relied on immunoSEQ multiplex PCR, and the TCRdb table lists in-frame clones only, not all of them. The profile shows 150,000 to 200,000 clones, more than 85% of them singletons. Sequencing was done on a sample of peripheral blood. All receptors derive from a man between 35 and 55 years old with active or convalescent COVID-19. CDR3s leave out the opening cysteine and the closing phenylalanine or tryptophan. A D gene is named only where the DNA matches it firmly.

>TRBJ1-4|TRBV29-1|-
SVGAGHLEKLF
>TRBJ1-4|TRBV29-1|TRBD1
SVPTGANEKLF
>TRBJ1-2|TRBV10-3|-
AISDHSNYGYT
>TRBJ2-3|TRBV29-1|TRBD1
SVERQGRNSADTQY
>TRBJ2-2|TRBV3-1/TRBV3-2|-
ASSRRSRGAGELF
>TRBJ2-7|TRBV11-3|-
ASSLDSTQRYSYEQY
>TRBJ1-1|TRBV19|-
ASSTTRNTEAF
>TRBJ1-3|TRBV6-5|-
ASNLSGNTIY
>TRBJ1-4|TRBV25-1|-
ASSDPIGGYNEKLF
>TRBJ1-1|TRBV21-1|-
ARPGQLNTEAF
>TRBJ1-5|TRBV6-2/TRBV6-3|-
ASSYVRARDNQPQH
>TRBJ1-3|TRBV10-3|-
AISARDTSSGNTIY
>TRBJ2-1|TRBV7-9|TRBD2
ASSLALGGAHNEQF
>TRBJ1-4|TRBV28|TRBD1
ASSYGAGQGALYEKLF
>TRBJ1-2|TRBV6-6|-
ASISRSENYGYT
>TRBJ2-7|TRBV4-2|-
ASSRGRGSGVYEQY
>TRBJ1-2|TRBV4-3|TRBD1
ASSQAEGQFYGYT
>TRBJ1-3|TRBV11-2|-
ASSLPTRNTIY
>TRBJ2-3|TRBV27|-
ATWGGASTDTQY
>TRBJ2-3|TRBV28|TRBD2
ASSSVAGATDTQY
>TRBJ2-1|TRBV15|-
ATSKHGSDRWDEQF
>TRBJ2-5|TRBV19|-
ASSIDRGGVETQY
>TRBJ2-3|TRBV6-1|-
ASSEPLAGTDTQY
>TRBJ2-7|TRBV28|-
ASHPRTDPYEQY
>TRBJ1-2|TRBV28|-
ASFDSPMNYGYT
>TRBJ1-1|TRBV12-3/TRBV12-4|-
AIGGSTEAF
>TRBJ2-1|TRBV5-6|-
ASSRGAGYNEQF
>TRBJ1-5|TRBV4-3|-
ASSQDNRSNQPQH
>TRBJ1-1|TRBV5-1|-
ASSLGAGRNTEAF
>TRBJ1-1|TRBV27|TRBD1
ASSNAPTGGPFTEAF
>TRBJ1-6|TRBV19|-
ASSTTGYNSPLH
>TRBJ2-1|TRBV12-3/TRBV12-4|TRBD1
ASSRTGADEQF
>TRBJ2-3|TRBV18|TRBD2
ASSPGTSGGPVDTQY
>TRBJ1-1|TRBV28|TRBD1
ASSWTGGNTEAF
>TRBJ1-1|TRBV4-3|TRBD1
ASSRQGQGGTEAF
>TRBJ2-7|TRBV5-4|TRBD1
ASSPRQGAGYEQY
>TRBJ1-4|TRBV30|TRBD1
AWNPQGTGTEKLF
>TRBJ2-7|TRBV9|TRBD1
ASSPGTGGLYEQY
>TRBJ1-1|TRBV19|TRBD1
ASSPNPGMGDRGKNTEAF
>TRBJ2-1|TRBV11-3|-
ASSPRGPYNEQF
>TRBJ2-5|TRBV10-3|TRBD2
AKGLGLAVQETQY
>TRBJ2-7|TRBV5-4|TRBD1
ASSLARKGGDNEQY
>TRBJ1-2|TRBV11-1|-
ASSSEPSYGYT
>TRBJ2-7|TRBV5-1|-
ASSLSFGLEYEQY
>TRBJ1-1|TRBV27|-
ASSLSGADTEAF
>TRBJ2-7|TRBV5-4|-
ASSLGPRVYEQY
>TRBJ2-2|TRBV11-3|TRBD2
ARHSGTSPTGELF